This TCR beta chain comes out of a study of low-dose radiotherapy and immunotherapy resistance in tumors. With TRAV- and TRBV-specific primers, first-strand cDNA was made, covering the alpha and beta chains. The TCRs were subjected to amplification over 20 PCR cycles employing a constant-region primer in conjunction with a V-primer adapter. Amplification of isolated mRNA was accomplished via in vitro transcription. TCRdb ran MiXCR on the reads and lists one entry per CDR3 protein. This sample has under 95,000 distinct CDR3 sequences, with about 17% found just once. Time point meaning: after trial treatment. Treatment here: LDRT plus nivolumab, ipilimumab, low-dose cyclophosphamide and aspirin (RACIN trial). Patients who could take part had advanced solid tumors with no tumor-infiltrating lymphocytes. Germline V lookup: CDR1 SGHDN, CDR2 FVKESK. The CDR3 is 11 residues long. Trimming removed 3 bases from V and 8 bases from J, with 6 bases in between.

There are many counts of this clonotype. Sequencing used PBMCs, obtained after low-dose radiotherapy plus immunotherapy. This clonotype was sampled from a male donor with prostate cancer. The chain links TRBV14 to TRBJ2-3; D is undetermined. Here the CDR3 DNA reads TGTGCCAGCAGCCAGGTCCGTACGCAGTATTTT. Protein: CASSQVRTQYF.